The 6 T cell receptor beta chains given below trace back to one sample, sequenced in a study of blood T cell repertoires in COVID-19 (dated by TCRdb to between 2020 and 2021). Libraries were constructed by the immunoSEQ multiplex PCR assay. The clones in this table, taken by TCRdb from immuneACCESS, are in-frame only. Not every clone is retained; where verified, under half of the shortfall comes from an unresolved V gene, and the cause of the rest is unknown. The sample data list roughly 300,000 clones, and about 90% of these were observed just once. The ten largest clones add up to roughly 1% of the sample. Sequencing input: PBMCs or T cells enriched from blood (not recorded which). All receptors come from a woman aged 25 to 39 who had recovered from COVID-19.

The V and J genes are TRBV6-5 and TRBJ2-1; the D gene is possibly TRBD2 (6 bases). V gave up 6 bases and J gave up 6 bases, with 18 bases separating them. From germline, CDR1 is MNHEY and CDR2 SVGAGI. The CDR3 is made up of 15 amino acids. DNA of the CDR3: TGTGCCAGCAGGCGGGACTTCGCCCCCGGCAATGAGCAGTTCTTC. Its translation: CASRRDFAPGNEQFF.

This chain uses TRBV9 with TRBJ1-5; 7 positions agree with TRBD1. With 0 bases clipped from V and 5 bases from J, the junction kept 8 bases outside the gene matches. Germline values: CDR1 SGDLS, CDR2 YYNGEE. The CDR3 runs to 16 residues. CDR3 DNA: TGTGCCAGCAGCGTAGGGCCCGGGACAGCCGATCAGCCCCAGCATTTT. It translates to CASSVGPGTADQPQHF.

This rearrangement joins TRBV7-9 to TRBJ2-7; 11 nucleotides line up with TRBD2. V lost 5 bases to trimming and J lost 7 bases; unmatched junction nucleotides: 7. The CDR3 sequence is 14 residues long. The V gene's germline CDR1 is SEHNR and CDR2 FQNEAQ (reference sequence). The CDR3 loop reads CASSGGTSGWEQYF. CDR3 DNA sequence: TGTGCCAGCAGCGGCGGGACTAGCGGATGGGAGCAGTACTTC.

This clone appeared a single time. The chain combines TRBV24-1 with TRBJ1-2; possibly TRBD1 for D (6 bases). V was shortened by 6 bases and J by 8 bases, with 15 bases between the two germline ends. This CDR3 comprises 13 residues. Per the germline V gene, CDR1 is KGHDR and CDR2 is SFDVKD. CDR3 nucleotide sequence: TGTGCCACCAGTCAACAGGGCTTAGGGGGCTACACCTTC. Encoded protein: CATSQQGLGGYTF.

Remarks on this clone: The identical CDR3 is also encoded by other nucleotide sequences in the sample. The gene calls are TRBV28 and TRBJ1-2, with D possibly TRBD1 on 5 matching bases. The V end lost 3 bases, the J end lost 2 bases, and 7 bases lay between the germline ends. CDR1 MDHEN and CDR2 SYDVKM come from the germline V gene. The CDR3 consists of 13 residues. The CDR3 sequence is CASSLGGNYGYTF. Here the CDR3 DNA reads TGTGCCAGCAGTTTGGGGGGGAACTATGGCTACACCTTC.

The CDR3 DNA reads as TGCGCCAGCAGCCAAGGTCGGACCCAGGGCGGGGAGCTGTTTTTT. Amino acids: CASSQGRTQGGELFF. The chain is built from TRBV4-3 and TRBJ2-2, with a tentative D call TRBD1 (5 bases). Germline CDR1 and CDR2: LGHNA and YSLEER. Trimming left V 1 base short and J 7 bases short, with 13 bases between. CDR3 length equals 15 residues.